The 27 T cell receptor beta chains listed next were all sequenced from one sample in a study of blood T cells in healthy people across ages. The use of a sample-barcoded 5' primer and a J-beta primer mix characterized a second PCR of about 6 to 12 cycles. TCRdb passed the 5' RACE reads through MiXCR, listing each CDR3 protein once. This sample has 550,000 to 700,000 distinct CDR3 sequences, with 27% found just once. Sequencing was carried out using blood. The receptors were sampled from a woman between 65 and 79 years old in good health.

V gene TRBV20-1 combines with J gene TRBJ2-3; TRBD1 is a possible D gene (5 bases). Trimming shortened V by 2 bases and J by 6 bases, and 6 bases separated the two germline ends. Germline CDR1 DFQATT, CDR2 SNEGSKA (reference sequence). This CDR3 has 11 residues. The CDR3 nucleotides are TGCAGTGCTAGAAAGGGGGATACGCAGTATTTT. Translating it yields CSARKGDTQYF.

The gene calls are TRBV20-1 and TRBJ2-6, with D uncertain. Trimming took 0 bases from V and 0 from J, leaving 6 bases between them. Germline CDR1 and CDR2: DFQATT and SNEGSKA (reference sequence). The CDR3 sequence is 15 residues long. The CDR3 DNA reads as TGCAGTGCTAGAGAGGCAAACTCTGGGGCCAACGTCCTGACTTTC. Its translation is CSAREANSGANVLTF.

There are a few counts of this clonotype. This rearrangement joins TRBV9 to TRBJ2-5; 11 nucleotides match TRBD2. Trimming took 1 base from V and 5 from J; bases not matched to a gene: 4. This CDR3 spans 15 amino acids. Germline V lookup: CDR1 SGDLS, CDR2 YYNGEE. CDR3 amino acids: CASSVTSGGRETQYF. The CDR3 region has the DNA TGTGCCAGCAGCGTAACTAGCGGGGGCCGGGAGACCCAGTACTTC.

The V call is TRBV6-2 or TRBV6-3, the J call TRBJ1-6; D remains unclear. Trimming took 2 bases from V and 10 from J, leaving 6 bases between them. This CDR3 is built from 12 residues. CDR1 and CDR2 (germline): MNHEY, SVGEGT. CDR3 protein: CASSYPYSPLHF. The CDR3 DNA sequence: TGTGCCAGCAGTTACCCGTACTCACCCCTCCACTTT.

The chain recombines TRBV18 with TRBJ2-1; D may be TRBD1 (6 bases). The V end was cut by 2 bases, the J end by 6 bases, with 14 bases between. The germline V gene has CDR1 KGHSH and CDR2 LQKENI. CDR3 length: 15 amino acids. CDR3 in amino acids: CASSPGQFSCNEQFF. The CDR3 DNA reads TGTGCCAGCTCACCAGGACAGTTCTCGTGCAATGAGCAGTTCTTC.

The CDR3 sequence is CASSSTDSTGELFF. In DNA, the CDR3 is TGTGCCAGCAGCTCCACTGACTCAACCGGGGAGCTGTTTTTT. The V gene is TRBV7-2, the J gene TRBJ2-2; D not resolved. From germline, CDR1 is SGHTA and CDR2 FQGNSA. The CDR3 runs 14 residues. V was shortened by 4 bases and J by 5 bases, with 11 bases between the two germline ends.

A few counts support this clonotype. V usage is TRBV4-2 and J usage is TRBJ2-3, with 7 bases aligning to TRBD2. The V gene's germline CDR1 is LGHNA and CDR2 YNFKEQ. J gave up 2 bases and V 4 bases, and 12 bases lay outside the gene matches. CDR3 length: 17 residues. CDR3 amino acids: CASSLAPSSGPTDTQYF. CDR3 DNA: TGTGCCAGCAGCCTAGCCCCCTCTAGCGGTCCCACAGATACGCAGTATTTT.

The chain links TRBV4-2 to TRBJ1-2; 7 nucleotides line up with TRBD1. The junction had 12 bases not matched to a gene; V was cut back by 1 base and J by 7 bases. Per the germline V gene, CDR1 is LGHNA and CDR2 is YNFKEQ. The CDR3 extends over 16 amino acids. The CDR3 reads CASSQGGSGGAGGYTF. The CDR3 DNA follows: TGTGCCAGCAGCCAAGGGGGTTCAGGGGGGGCGGGTGGCTACACCTTC.

In its sample, this clonotype was seen a few times. The CDR3 nucleotides read TGCGCCAGCAGCCTGGACAGGGCGGTATACGGCTACACCTTC. This sequence encodes CASSLDRAVYGYTF. The rearrangement joins TRBV5-1 to TRBJ1-2; 8 nucleotides agree with TRBD1. With 4 bases clipped from V and 8 bases from J, the junction kept 10 bases outside the gene matches. The CDR3 has 14 residues. CDR1 is SGHRS and CDR2 is YFSETQ in the germline V gene.

The chain links TRBV6-1 to TRBJ2-1; either TRBD1 or TRBD2 may fit D (6 bases each). The germline V gene has CDR1 MNHNS and CDR2 SASEGT. The CDR3 extends over 13 amino acids. V lost 4 bases to trimming and J lost 10 bases, with 14 bases between them. CDR3 DNA: TGTGCCAGCAGTGTAGGGGGGAGAAGCGAGCAGTTCTTC. This gives the protein CASSVGGRSEQFF.

V and J are TRBV9 and TRBJ2-1; D unresolved. The J call may be incorrect, as the DNA end agrees better with TRBJ2-7. This CDR3 comprises 14 residues. CDR1 and CDR2 (germline): SGDLS, YYNGEE. The CDR3 DNA reads TGTGCCAGCAGCGTAGCAGTAGGGTCTCACGAGCAGTACTTC. Translating gives CASSVAVGSHEQYF.

The V gene is TRBV20-1, the J gene TRBJ1-1, with unresolved D. The germline gives CDR1 DFQATT, CDR2 SNEGSKA (reference sequence). V lost 5 bases, J lost 1 base, and 11 bases lay in between. CDR3 size: 13 residues. As DNA, the CDR3 is TGCAGTGCTCCGGGGAGGCGGAACACTGAAGCTTTCTTT. Protein sequence: CSAPGRRNTEAFF.

The chain uses TRBV20-1 and TRBJ2-7, with 7 bases matching TRBD2. Germline V lookup: CDR1 DFQATT, CDR2 SNEGSKA (reference sequence). The CDR3 loop spans 14 amino acids. Losses at the gene ends were 5 bases for V and 2 bases for J; bases not matched to a gene: 9. The CDR3 DNA is TGCAGTGCTGGAAAGGGACTACTTGCCTACGAGCAGTACTTC. This encodes CSAGKGLLAYEQYF.

A few counts support this clonotype. J is TRBJ1-1 and V is TRBV29-1; D unresolved. Deletions cut 3 bases from V and 7 bases from J, with 15 bases between. Per the germline V gene, CDR1 is SQVTM and CDR2 is ANQGSEA. The CDR3 covers 13 residues. Here the CDR3 DNA reads TGCAGCGTTGACGAGGCGGGAGGGAATGAAGCTTTCTTT. It yields the protein CSVDEAGGNEAFF.

J is TRBJ2-7 and V is TRBV6-2 or TRBV6-3; D remains unclear. Trimming left V 5 bases short and J 5 bases short, with 19 bases between. Looked up from germline, CDR1 is MNHEY and CDR2 is SVGEGT. The CDR3 contains 15 residues. The CDR3 reads CASSAIPSPPDEQYF. For the CDR3, the DNA is TGTGCCAGCAGTGCCATACCCTCCCCTCCGGACGAGCAGTACTTC.

This sequence joins TRBV4-3 and TRBJ2-1; D call uncertain. The CDR3 is 16 amino acids. The V gene's germline CDR1 is LGHNA and CDR2 YSLEER. V gave up 2 bases and J gave up 0 bases, with 11 bases separating them. CDR3 in DNA: TGCGCCAGCAGCCAACATGTCTTTAACTCCTACAATGAGCAGTTCTTC. It specifies CASSQHVFNSYNEQFF.

The chain links TRBV5-5 to TRBJ2-4; TRBD2 aligns across 10 bases. This CDR3 spans 16 amino acids. Germline V gives CDR1 SGHKS, CDR2 YYEKEE (reference sequence). V lost 2 bases and J lost 6; bases outside the gene matches: 8. As DNA, the CDR3 is TGTGCCAGCAGCTTACAACCTAGCGGGGGCGGAAACATTCAGTACTTC. Its protein is CASSLQPSGGGNIQYF.

This clonotype has just a few counts. The CDR3 protein is CASSVRELENIQYF. CDR3 DNA sequence: TGTGCCAGCAGCGTCCGGGAACTAGAAAACATTCAGTACTTC. V gene TRBV7-2 combines with J gene TRBJ2-4; D perhaps matches TRBD2 (5 bases). The CDR3 spans 14 residues. Germline CDR1 SGHTA, CDR2 FQGNSA. V lost 5 bases, J lost 5 bases, and 13 bases lay in between.

This rearrangement joins TRBV6-5 to TRBJ1-5; no definite D call. CDR3 size: 16 residues. Germline assignment: CDR1 MNHEY and CDR2 SVGAGI. Deletions cut 6 bases from V and 0 bases from J, with 15 bases between. CDR3 residues: CASSPRPGNSNQPQHF. DNA of the CDR3: TGTGCCAGCAGCCCCCGACCCGGAAATAGCAATCAGCCCCAGCATTTT.

This clonotype was picked up a small number of times. The genes are TRBV7-3 and TRBJ2-6; D not certain. The germline V and J ends were trimmed by 4 bases and 4 bases, with 14 bases remaining between them. This CDR3 comprises 16 residues. The V gene's germline CDR1 is SGHTA and CDR2 FQGTGA. CDR3: CASSWVTGSGANVLTF. CDR3 nucleotide sequence: TGTGCCAGCAGCTGGGTAACGGGTTCCGGGGCCAACGTCCTGACTTTC. Full variable domain (rest looked up from reference TRBV7-3 and TRBJ2-6): GAGVSQTPSNKVTEKGKYVELRCDPISGHTALYWYRQSLGQGPEFLIYFQGTGAADDSGLPNDRFFAVRPEGSVSTLKIQRTERGDSAVYLCASSWVTGSGANVLTFGAGSRLTVL.

This clonotype showed up just once. This sequence joins TRBV4-3 and TRBJ2-2, with D possibly matching TRBD2 (5 bases). Per germline, CDR1 LGHNA and CDR2 YSLEER. The ends were cut back, 4 bases at V and 0 bases at J, with 9 bases in the middle. This CDR3 comprises 15 residues. CDR3 nucleotides: TGCGCCAGCAGCCTCGGACTGCCGAACACCGGGGAGCTGTTTTTT. It codes for CASSLGLPNTGELFF.

This chain links TRBV7-8 with TRBJ1-1; D uncertain. The CDR3 consists of 13 residues. Deletions cut 8 bases from V and 0 bases from J, with 10 bases between. Germline V gene lookup returns CDR1 SGHVS and CDR2 FQNEAQ. The CDR3: CASAGLMNTEAFF. The CDR3 DNA follows: TGTGCCAGCGCGGGCCTCATGAACACTGAAGCTTTCTTT.

This clonotype came up a few times. V gene TRBV4-3 combines with J gene TRBJ2-5; a possible D gene is TRBD2 (7 bases). The tail of the sequence fits TRBJ2-7 better, so the J call may be wrong. The CDR3 loop spans 15 amino acids. From germline, CDR1 is LGHNA and CDR2 YSLEER. The CDR3 sequence is CASSQGQGRAYEQYF. DNA for the CDR3: TGCGCCAGCAGCCAAGGGCAGGGGAGGGCCTACGAGCAGTACTTC.

This clonotype was counted between two and nine times. CDR3 nucleotide sequence: TGCGCCAGCAGCTTGGCACTAGCGGGGATTTCGGGCACCGGGGAGCTGTTTTTT. This sequence encodes CASSLALAGISGTGELFF. The V and J genes are TRBV5-1 and TRBJ2-2; 10 bases align to TRBD2. Germline values: CDR1 SGHRS, CDR2 YFSETQ. This CDR3 is built from 18 residues. Trimming removed 0 bases from V and 4 bases from J; junction bases left unmatched: 9.

The sample holds a few counts of this clonotype. The chain has TRBV12-3 or TRBV12-4 and TRBJ2-5; the match to TRBD2 covers 8 bases. The CDR3 spans 15 residues. Trimming took 3 bases from V and 4 from J; bases not matched to a gene: 7. CDR3 loop: CASSFRAGERETQYF. Here the CDR3 DNA reads TGTGCCAGCAGTTTTAGAGCGGGGGAGCGAGAGACCCAGTACTTC.

V and J are TRBV7-9 and TRBJ1-2; D ambiguous. Germline lookup yields CDR1 SEHNR and CDR2 FQNEAQ (reference sequence). V was clipped by 0 bases and J by 6 bases, with 11 bases between them. The length of the CDR3 is 14 residues. DNA of the CDR3: TGTGCCAGCAGCTTAGCGGTCGGGAGCAATGGCTACACCTTC. It codes for CASSLAVGSNGYTF.

This clonotype was counted ten times or more. The chain's CDR3 is CASSLQRETQYF. The DNA for the CDR3 is TGTGCCAGCAGTCTCCAAAGAGAGACCCAGTACTTC. This chain connects TRBV7-2 to TRBJ2-5; no definite D call. Trimming took 6 bases from V and 4 from J, leaving 9 bases between them. Germline V CDR1 and CDR2: SGHTA, FQGNSA. There are 12 residues in the CDR3.